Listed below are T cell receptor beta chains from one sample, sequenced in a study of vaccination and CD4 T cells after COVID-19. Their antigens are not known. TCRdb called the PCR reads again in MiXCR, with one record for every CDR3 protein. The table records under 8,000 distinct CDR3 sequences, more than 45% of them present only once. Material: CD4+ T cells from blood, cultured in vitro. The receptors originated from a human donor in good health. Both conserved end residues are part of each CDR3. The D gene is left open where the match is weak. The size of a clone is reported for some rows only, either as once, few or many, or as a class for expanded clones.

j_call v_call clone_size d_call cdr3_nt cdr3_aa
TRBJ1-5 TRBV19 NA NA TGTGCCAGTAGCTCACAGGAGACCGCGGATCGGCCCCAGCATTTT CASSSQETADRPQHF
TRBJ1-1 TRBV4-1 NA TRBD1 TGCGCCAGCAGCCAAGTTCTGTCAGGGGGTCGGGGCACTGAAGCTTTCTTT CASSQVLSGGRGTEAFF
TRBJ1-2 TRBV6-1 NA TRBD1 TGTGCCAGCAGTGAACGACAGGGGAATGGCTACACCTTC CASSERQGNGYTF
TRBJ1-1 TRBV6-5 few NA TGTGCCAGCAGTTCCTCCTCGGGTGGAGCTTTCTTT CASSSSSGGAFF
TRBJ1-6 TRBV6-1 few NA TGTGCCAGCAGACAGGGTTATACTTCACCCCTCCACTTT CASRQGYTSPLHF
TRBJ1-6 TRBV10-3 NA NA TGTGCCATCAAGCAGGGATGGGATTCACCCCTCCACTTT CAIKQGWDSPLHF
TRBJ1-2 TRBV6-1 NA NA TGTGCCAGCAGTGGACGGGACGGCTCTAACTATGGCTACACCTTC CASSGRDGSNYGYTF
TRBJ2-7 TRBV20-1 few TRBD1 TGCAGTGCTAGAATGTGGGCAGGGGGATCCTACGAGCAGTACTTC CSARMWAGGSYEQYF
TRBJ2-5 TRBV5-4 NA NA TGTGCCAGCAGCTTGCAGGGGCAAGAGACCCAGTACTTC CASSLQGQETQYF
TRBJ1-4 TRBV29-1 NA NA TGCAGCGTGCCCGCGACAGGCTATAATGAAAAACTGTTTTTT CSVPATGYNEKLFF
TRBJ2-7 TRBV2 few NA TGTGCCAGCCCACCGCCCCTATCCCACTCCTACGAGCAGTACTTC CASPPPLSHSYEQYF
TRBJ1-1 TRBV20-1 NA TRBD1 TGCAGTGCTAGCCAGGGGGCGAAAGGAGTGAACACTGAAGCTTTCTTT CSASQGAKGVNTEAFF
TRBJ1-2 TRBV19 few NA TGTGCCAGTAGTCCCGCCCGGGACGTACAACGGGCCTATGGCTACACCTTC CASSPARDVQRAYGYTF
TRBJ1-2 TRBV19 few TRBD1 TGTGCCAGTAGTAGAGTGAGGACAGGCGGAGGCTATGGCTACACCTTC CASSRVRTGGGYGYTF
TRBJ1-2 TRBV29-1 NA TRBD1 TGCAGCGCCGGGACAGGGACCTATGGCTACACCTTC CSAGTGTYGYTF
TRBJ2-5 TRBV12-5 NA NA TGTGCTAGTGGTTTGAGGTACCAAGAGACCCAGTACTTC CASGLRYQETQYF
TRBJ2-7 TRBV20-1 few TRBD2 TGCAGTGCTAGGGCAATAGCGGGAGGGCCGGGAGAGCAGTACTTC CSARAIAGGPGEQYF
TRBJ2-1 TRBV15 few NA TGTGCCACCAGCAGTTTCCGTGAGCAGTTCTTC CATSSFREQFF
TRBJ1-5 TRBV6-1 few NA TGTGCCAGCAGTGACCCTCGGGGGGGCAATCAGCCCCAGCATTTT CASSDPRGGNQPQHF
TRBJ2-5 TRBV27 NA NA TGTGCCAGCAGTTTTTCCGGGACGAAAGAGACCCAGTACTTC CASSFSGTKETQYF
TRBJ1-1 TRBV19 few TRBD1 TGTGCCAGTCATGGGACAGGCACTGAAGCTTTCTTT CASHGTGTEAFF
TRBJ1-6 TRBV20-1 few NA TGCAGTGCAACCCCGCCGGGCCATAGAGCACCCCTCCACTTT CSATPPGHRAPLHF
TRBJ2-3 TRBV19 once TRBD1 TGTGCCAGTGCACAGGGGGCTGGCACAGATACGCAGTATTTT CASAQGAGTDTQYF
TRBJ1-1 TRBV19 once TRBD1 TGTGCCAGTAGTAAGGGACAGGGGGTTCCTGAAGCTTTCTTT CASSKGQGVPEAFF
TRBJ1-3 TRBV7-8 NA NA TGTGCCAGCAGCTTAGAGGGGAGCTCTGGAAACACCATATATTTT CASSLEGSSGNTIYF
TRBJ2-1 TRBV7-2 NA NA TGTGCCAGCAGCCACTGGGGTGAGCAGTTCTTC CASSHWGEQFF
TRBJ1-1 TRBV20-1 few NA TGCAGTGCTAGAGTTCCAGGGAACACTGAAGCTTTCTTT CSARVPGNTEAFF
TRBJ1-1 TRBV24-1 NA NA TGTGCCACCAGTGTCCTGACAACAAACAGCCTTGAAGCTTTCTTT CATSVLTTNSLEAFF
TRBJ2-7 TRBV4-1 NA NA TGCGCCAGCAGCTCAGCGGTCGCGGGGGAGCAGTACTTC CASSSAVAGEQYF
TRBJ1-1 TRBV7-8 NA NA TGTGCCAGCAGCTTAAGGAGTCACGGGAACACTGAAGCTTTCTTT CASSLRSHGNTEAFF
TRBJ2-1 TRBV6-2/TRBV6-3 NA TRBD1 TGTGCCAGCAGCTGGCTGACAGGGGGCAATGAGCAGTTCTTC CASSWLTGGNEQFF
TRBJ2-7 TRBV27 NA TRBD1 TGTGCCAGCTGGACAGGGGGTTCCTACGAGCAGTACTTC CASWTGGSYEQYF
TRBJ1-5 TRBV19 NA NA TGTGCCAGTAGTATAGGGCAGCTAGGGAATCAGCCCCAGCATTTT CASSIGQLGNQPQHF
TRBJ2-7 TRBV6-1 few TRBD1 TGTGCCAGCAGACTGGACAGGGTCTCCTACGAGCAGTACTTC CASRLDRVSYEQYF
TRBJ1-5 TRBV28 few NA TGTGCCAGCAGCAAGGACCAGTCTAATCAGCCCCAGCATTTT CASSKDQSNQPQHF
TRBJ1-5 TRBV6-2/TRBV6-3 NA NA TGTGCCAGCAGTTACTCAATGGGGGGGCAGGGCAATCAGCCCCAGCATTTT CASSYSMGGQGNQPQHF
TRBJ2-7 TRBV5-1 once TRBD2 TGCGCCAGCAGCTTAGGTAGCGGGGGCTCCTACGAGCAGTACTTC CASSLGSGGSYEQYF
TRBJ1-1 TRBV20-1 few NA TGCAGTGCTAGAGAATTGGGTAGTCCCGAGAACACTGAAGCTTTCTTT CSARELGSPENTEAFF
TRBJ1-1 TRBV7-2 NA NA TGTGCCAGCAGCTTAGGTGTGGGGATGAACACTGAAGCTTTCTTT CASSLGVGMNTEAFF
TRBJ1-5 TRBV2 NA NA TGTGCCAGCAGTGAGGTTCAGGGTCCCCTAGTGCGCAATCAGCCCCAGCATTTT CASSEVQGPLVRNQPQHF
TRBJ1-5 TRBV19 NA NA TGTGCCAGTACCCCGGGGAGGAATTCTCACGGCAATCAGCCCCAGCATTTT CASTPGRNSHGNQPQHF
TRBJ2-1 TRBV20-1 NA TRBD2 TGCAGTGCTAGCGATCGGAGGAGCGGGAGGCCGACCTACAATGAGCAGTTCTTC CSASDRRSGRPTYNEQFF
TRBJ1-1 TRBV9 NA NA TGTGCCAGCAGCGTCATGCGTGGGGCGTACACTGAAGCTTTCTTT CASSVMRGAYTEAFF
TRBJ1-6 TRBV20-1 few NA TGCAGTGCTAGGTCGGGGGCGCACAATTCACCCCTCCACTTT CSARSGAHNSPLHF
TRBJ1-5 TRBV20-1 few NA TGCAGTGCTAACGCGGGCATAATTCGGCGGTCAGGTCAGCCCCAGCATTTT CSANAGIIRRSGQPQHF
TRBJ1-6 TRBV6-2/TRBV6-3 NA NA TGTGCCAGCAGCCCAGGGAACTCCTATAATTCACCCCTCCACTTT CASSPGNSYNSPLHF
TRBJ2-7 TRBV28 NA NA TGTGCCAGCAGTTCATTAAGGCCGCAGTACTTC CASSSLRPQYF
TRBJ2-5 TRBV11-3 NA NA TGTGCCAGCAGCTTAGGGGACGCCGGGACCCAGTACTTC CASSLGDAGTQYF
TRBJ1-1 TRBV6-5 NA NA TGTGCCAGCAGTTACGGGGCCGGGGTGAGCACTGAAGCTTTCTTT CASSYGAGVSTEAFF
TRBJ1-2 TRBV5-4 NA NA TGTGCCACACAGGAGCGGAGTTCCTATGGCTACACCTTC CATQERSSYGYTF
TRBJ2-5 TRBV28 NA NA TGTGCCAGCAGTTTTTTGGTGGCAGGGCGAGAGACCCAGTACTTC CASSFLVAGRETQYF
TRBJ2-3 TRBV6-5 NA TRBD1 TGTGCCAGCAGTTACTCCGGGACAGGGGTCTCAGATACGCAGTATTTT CASSYSGTGVSDTQYF
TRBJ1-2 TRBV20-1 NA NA TGCAGTGCTAGACGTGACACAGGGAAGTATCGTGGCTACACCTTC CSARRDTGKYRGYTF
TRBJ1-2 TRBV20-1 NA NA TGCAGTGCTAGCATCGGCCGCTCCGCTAACTATGGCTACACCTTC CSASIGRSANYGYTF
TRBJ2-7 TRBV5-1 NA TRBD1 TGCGCCAGCAGCCCCGCGGGACAGGGGGTCTACGAGCAGTACTTC CASSPAGQGVYEQYF
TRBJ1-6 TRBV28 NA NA TGTGCCAGCAGTTCTGGACAGCCAGAGTCCCTCCACTTT CASSSGQPESLHF
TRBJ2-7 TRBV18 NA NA TGTGCCAGCTCACCGGCAGGGTCCTACGAGCAGTACTTC CASSPAGSYEQYF